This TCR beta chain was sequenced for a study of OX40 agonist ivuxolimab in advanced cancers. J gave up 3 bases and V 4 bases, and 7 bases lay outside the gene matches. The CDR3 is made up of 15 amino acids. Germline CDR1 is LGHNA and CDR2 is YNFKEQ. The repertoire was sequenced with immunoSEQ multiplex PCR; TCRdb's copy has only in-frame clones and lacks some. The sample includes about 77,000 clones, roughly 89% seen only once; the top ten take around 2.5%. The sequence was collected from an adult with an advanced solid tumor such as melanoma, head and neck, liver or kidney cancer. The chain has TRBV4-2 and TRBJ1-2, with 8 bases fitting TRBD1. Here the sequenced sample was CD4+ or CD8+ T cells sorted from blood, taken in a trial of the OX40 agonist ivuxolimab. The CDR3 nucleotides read TGTGCCAGCAGCCCCGGACAGGGTGATGACTATGGCTACACCTTC. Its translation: CASSPGQGDDYGYTF.